This section outlines one T cell receptor beta chain sequence together with its context. This specimen comes from a study of shared clonotypes between healthy human individuals. This CDR3 is 13 amino acids long. CDR1 and CDR2 from the germline V gene are SGHRS and YFSETQ. V trimming: 6 bases; J trimming: 6 bases; junction bases outside the gene matches: 8. Sequencing was performed with immunoSEQ multiplex PCR; in TCRdb, only in-frame clones are kept and a portion is missing. The data hold about 1.5 million clones, with about 98% observed a single time. What was sequenced was naive CD4+ T cells sorted from blood. Subset of the sample: CD45RA+ positively selected. The rearrangement uses TRBV5-1 and TRBJ1-2; 7 bases align to TRBD1. The sequence was collected from a man under 40 in good health. The CDR3 reads CASTPGGRDGYTF. CDR3 bases: TGCGCCAGCACGCCAGGGGGTAGAGATGGCTACACCTTC.